This passage covers 2 T cell receptor beta chains from one sample sequenced in a study of T cell changes during pregnancy in multiple sclerosis. Only in-frame clones appear in the TCRdb table, and some are missing; sequencing was by immunoSEQ multiplex PCR. Of tens of thousands of clones in the sample, more than 85% were seen once. Sequencing was performed on CD8+ T cells from peripheral blood mononuclear cells, taken in the third trimester of pregnancy. The source is a female donor with multiple sclerosis, enrolled in a pregnancy study.

The chain is built from TRBV29-1 and TRBJ1-1; maybe TRBD1 (6 bases). Per the germline V gene, CDR1 is SQVTM and CDR2 is ANQGSEA. The V gene lost 4 bases and the J gene lost 7 bases, with 16 bases spanning the gap. The CDR3 extends over 13 amino acids. The CDR3 coding sequence is TGCAGCGTTGTGAGCCAGGGGTTCGGTGAAGCTTTCTTT. Its protein product is CSVVSQGFGEAFF.

This clone was seen once. The gene calls are TRBV6-5 and TRBJ2-1; 10 bases align to TRBD2. This CDR3 region has 13 residues. Trimming took 6 bases from V and 9 from J; bases not matched to a gene: 5. Germline assignment: CDR1 MNHEY and CDR2 SVGAGI. CDR3 nucleotide sequence: TGTGCCAGCAGGGGGACTAGCGCCGGTGAGCAGTTCTTC. It is translated as CASRGTSAGEQFF.